This entry lists 20 T cell receptor beta chains sequenced from one sample in a study of shared clonotypes between healthy human individuals (TCRdb year 2020). The library came from the immunoSEQ multiplex PCR assay. What TCRdb holds here is the immuneACCESS table cut down to in-frame rearrangements. Part of the clones is not present; checked against another copy, under half of the missing clones reflect an unresolved V gene, and the others are unexplained. The sample yields millions of clones; over 85% were counted once. More than 0.12% of the sample is in the top ten clones. The sequenced sample consisted of naive CD4+ T cells sorted from blood. The cell subset or site label, read with the paper, signifies: CD45RA+ positively selected. The receptor source for this set is a man aged 18 to 30 in good health.

The CDR3 protein is CSVEQGRDTEAFF. The CDR3 region has the DNA TGCAGCGTTGAACAGGGGAGGGACACTGAAGCTTTCTTT. The gene calls are TRBV29-1 and TRBJ1-1; the D gene is possibly TRBD1 (6 bases). Germline CDR1 is SQVTM and CDR2 is ANQGSEA. CDR3 length equals 13 residues. Between the trimmed V and J ends, which lost 2 bases and 3 bases, there was a span of 10 bases. Supplemented by reference TRBV29-1 and TRBJ1-1, the full variable domain reads SAVISQKPSRDICQRGTSLTIQCQVDSQVTMMFWYRQQPGQSLTLIATANQGSEATYESGFVIDKFPISRPNLTFSTLTVSNMSPEDSSIYLCSVEQGRDTEAFFGQGTRLTVV.

The chain joins TRBV10-3 to TRBJ2-2; D is possibly TRBD1 (6 bases). The CDR3 is 13 amino acids. V was clipped by 6 bases and J by 6 bases, with 11 bases between them. Germline CDR1 reads ENHRY; CDR2 reads SYGVKD. The CDR3 here is CAIRDSVAGELFF. The CDR3 DNA reads TGTGCCATCAGGGACAGTGTGGCCGGGGAGCTGTTTTTT.

The rearrangement joins TRBV18 to TRBJ1-4; possible D gene TRBD1, 5 bases. Germline loops: CDR1 KGHSH, CDR2 LQKENI. V was cut by 0 bases and J by 4 bases, with 9 bases left in between. This CDR3 is built from 15 residues. In DNA form, the CDR3 reads TGTGCCAGCTCACCACCGGGGGATATTAATGAAAAACTGTTTTTT. This encodes CASSPPGDINEKLFF.

The V and J genes are TRBV11-1 and TRBJ2-1; D perhaps matches TRBD2 (5 bases). The germline CDR1 and CDR2 sequences are SGHAT and FQDESV (reference sequence). The CDR3 consists of 14 residues. V was cut by 2 bases and J by 3 bases, with 8 bases left in between. The CDR3 here is CASSLQRSYNEQFF. The CDR3 DNA sequence: TGTGCCAGCAGCTTACAGCGGAGCTACAATGAGCAGTTCTTC.

This clone was detected once. V and J are TRBV4-1 and TRBJ2-7, with unresolved D. The CDR3 spans 15 residues. V dropped 0 bases and J dropped 2 bases, with 11 bases sitting between them. CDR1 and CDR2 (germline): MGHRA, YSYEKL. The CDR3 DNA sequence: TGCGCCAGCAGCCAAGAATTCGTACAGCCCTACGAGCAGTACTTC. Its protein is CASSQEFVQPYEQYF.

The chain joins TRBV7-2 to TRBJ1-2; D is possibly TRBD1 (6 bases). The V end was cut by 1 base, the J end by 7 bases, with 10 bases between. In germline, CDR1 is SGHTA, CDR2 FQGNSA. The CDR3 loop spans 13 amino acids. CDR3: CASSLDAGAGYTF. In nucleotides, the CDR3 is TGTGCCAGCAGCTTAGATGCGGGGGCTGGCTACACCTTC.

The chain carries TRBV9 and TRBJ2-3, with 10 bases identical to TRBD2. Trimming removed 2 bases from V and 4 bases from J; junction bases left unmatched: 7. The CDR3 is made up of 16 amino acids. Germline CDR1 and CDR2: SGDLS and YYNGEE. CDR3 coding DNA: TGTGCCAGCAGCGTTTCAGCGGGGGGGTCAGCAGATACGCAGTATTTT. Its protein product is CASSVSAGGSADTQYF.

The chain couples TRBV6-1 to TRBJ1-5; TRBD1 agrees at 7 bases. CDR1 and CDR2 from the germline V gene are MNHNS and SASEGT. This CDR3 spans 13 amino acids. V shed 4 bases and J 6 bases; nucleotides not matched to a gene: 3. The CDR3 reads CASSADRIQPQHF. CDR3 nucleotides: TGTGCCAGCAGTGCGGACAGGATTCAGCCCCAGCATTTT.

V gene TRBV5-8 combines with J gene TRBJ2-7; D possibly corresponds to TRBD2 (5 bases). Trimming took off 4 bases at V and 0 bases at J, with 11 bases between the two ends. This CDR3 spans 14 amino acids. Looked up from germline, CDR1 is SGHTS and CDR2 is YDEGEE. CDR3 nucleotides: TGTGCCAGCAGCCGGGGTGATTTCTCCTACGAGCAGTACTTC. The encoded protein is CASSRGDFSYEQYF.

This clone was seen only once. CDR3 residues: CASRSRAGGPNEQFF. CDR3 DNA sequence: TGTGCCAGCAGGAGTCGGGCGGGAGGGCCCAATGAGCAGTTCTTC. This sequence joins TRBV7-2 and TRBJ2-1; TRBD2 matches 9 bases. Germline V gene sequence: CDR1 SGHTA, CDR2 FQGNSA. Unmatched junction bases numbered 9, after V lost 6 bases and J lost 6 bases. The CDR3 runs to 15 residues.

On this clone itself: This same CDR3 is encoded by further DNA sequences in the sample. The chain links TRBV6-5 to TRBJ1-6, with D uncertain. The CDR3 is 14 amino acids. V lost 8 bases to trimming and J lost 5 bases, with 13 bases between them. Germline assignment: CDR1 MNHEY and CDR2 SVGAGI. The DNA for the CDR3 is TGTGCCAGCTCCAATTCTAGAGATAATTCACCCCTCCACTTT. Translation gives CASSNSRDNSPLHF.

The chain uses TRBV6-6 and TRBJ1-6; D might be TRBD1 (5 bases). The CDR3 contains 16 residues. The germline CDR1 and CDR2 sequences are MNHNY and SVGAGI (reference sequence). V shed 2 bases and J shed 7 bases, with 15 bases lying between them. The CDR3 sequence is CASSYPEQGRNSPLHF. CDR3 sequence (DNA): TGTGCCAGCAGTTACCCCGAGCAGGGACGAAATTCACCCCTCCACTTT.

The rearrangement links TRBV5-1 to TRBJ1-4; D gene ambiguous. The CDR3 runs 14 residues. V shed 1 base and J shed 8 bases, with 12 bases lying between them. CDR1 is SGHRS and CDR2 is YFSETQ in the germline V gene. CDR3 sequence: CASSLFETAEKLFF. CDR3 DNA sequence: TGCGCCAGCAGCTTGTTCGAAACGGCCGAAAAACTGTTTTTT.

The chain employs TRBV5-4 and TRBJ2-3, with D perhaps TRBD1 (6 bases). This CDR3 spans 16 amino acids. Trimming shortened V by 6 bases and J by 2 bases, and 19 bases separated the two germline ends. Germline-derived CDR1 and CDR2 are SGHNT and YYREEE (reference sequence). The CDR3 DNA reads TGTGCCAGCACCCGAAGGCAGGGGCAGTACACAGATACGCAGTATTTT. Encoded protein: CASTRRQGQYTDTQYF.

V is TRBV29-1 and J is TRBJ2-1; D is perhaps TRBD2 (5 bases). Germline V gives CDR1 SQVTM, CDR2 ANQGSEA. V shed 4 bases and J shed 4 bases, with 17 bases lying between them. The CDR3 runs to 15 residues. This CDR3 reads CSVAYRLIGYNEQFF. As DNA, the CDR3 is TGCAGCGTTGCGTACAGACTAATAGGATACAATGAGCAGTTCTTC.

The rearrangement joins TRBV7-2 to TRBJ1-2; D ambiguous. V lost 3 bases, J lost 4 bases, and 15 bases lay in between. The CDR3 totals 15 residues. CDR1 is SGHTA, CDR2 FQGNSA, per germline. CDR3 region: CASSFTSQPSYGYTF. The CDR3 region has the DNA TGTGCCAGCAGCTTTACGTCCCAGCCTTCCTATGGCTACACCTTC.

This chain joins TRBV7-9 and TRBJ2-2; D uncertain. This CDR3 is 14 amino acids long. The germline CDR1 and CDR2 sequences are SEHNR and FQNEAQ (reference sequence). V lost 1 base, J lost 1 base, and 4 bases lay in between. The CDR3: CASSLDLNTGELFF. Here the CDR3 DNA reads TGTGCCAGCAGCTTAGACTTGAACACCGGGGAGCTGTTTTTT.

The V call is TRBV7-2, the J call TRBJ1-2; TRBD1 agrees at 11 bases. Per the germline V gene, CDR1 is SGHTA and CDR2 is FQGNSA. The CDR3 has 18 residues. J gave up 8 bases and V 5 bases, and 19 bases lay outside the gene matches. CDR3 residues: CASSLQGTGGPLSLGYTF. CDR3 DNA sequence: TGTGCCAGCAGCCTCCAGGGGACAGGGGGTCCCTTATCGCTCGGCTACACCTTC. The variable domain in full, with the rest retrieved from reference TRBV7-2 and TRBJ1-2, is GAGVSQSPSNKVTEKGKDVELRCDPISGHTALYWYRQSLGQGLEFLIYFQGNSAPDKSGLPSDRFSAERTGGSVSTLTIQRTQQEDSAVYLCASSLQGTGGPLSLGYTFGSGTRLTVV.

The rearrangement uses TRBV14 and TRBJ2-1; D not certain. The V end lost 2 bases, the J end lost 9 bases, and 14 bases lay between the germline ends. Germline values: CDR1 SGHDN, CDR2 FVKESK. The CDR3 contains 14 residues. The CDR3 region has the DNA TGTGCCAGCAGCCAACTTTCCCCAAATCCTGAGCAGTTCTTC. This codes for CASSQLSPNPEQFF.

The V gene is TRBV5-4, the J gene TRBJ2-5, with 12 positions matching TRBD2. The germline V gene has CDR1 SGHNT and CDR2 YYREEE (reference sequence). V gave up 0 bases and J gave up 4 bases; unmatched junction bases: 7. CDR3 length: 17 residues. CDR3 nucleotides: TGTGCCAGCAGCTTGGGCCTAGCGGGGGGGTTAGGAGAGACCCAGTACTTC. Translating it yields CASSLGLAGGLGETQYF.